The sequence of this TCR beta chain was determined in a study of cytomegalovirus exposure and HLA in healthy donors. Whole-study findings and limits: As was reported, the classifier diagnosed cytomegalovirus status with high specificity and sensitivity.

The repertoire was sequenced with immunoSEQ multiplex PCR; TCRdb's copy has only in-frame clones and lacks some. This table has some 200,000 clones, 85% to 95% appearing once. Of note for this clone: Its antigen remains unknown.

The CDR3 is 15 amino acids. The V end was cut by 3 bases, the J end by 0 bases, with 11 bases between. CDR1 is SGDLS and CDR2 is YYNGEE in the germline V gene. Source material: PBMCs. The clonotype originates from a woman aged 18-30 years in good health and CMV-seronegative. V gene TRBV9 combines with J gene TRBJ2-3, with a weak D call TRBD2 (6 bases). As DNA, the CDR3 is TGTGCCAGCAGCGGGGCGGAGGGCAGCACAGATACGCAGTATTTT. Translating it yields CASSGAEGSTDTQYF. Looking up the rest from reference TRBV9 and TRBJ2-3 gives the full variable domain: DSGVTQTPKHLITATGQRVTLRCSPRSGDLSVYWYQQSLDQGLQFLIQYYNGEERAKGNILERFSAQQFPDLHSELNLSSLELGDSALYFCASSGAEGSTDTQYFGPGTRLTVL.